This T cell receptor (beta chain) was documented in a study of OX40 agonist ivuxolimab in advanced cancers. Looking at the study overall: Ivuxolimab was an agonistic, fully human IgG2 monoclonal antibody directed against OX40 (CD134), a costimulatory receptor. Of the approximately 54 patients in dose escalation, some 20 had hepatocellular carcinoma, about 15 had melanoma, 9 had renal cell carcinoma and 9 had head and neck cancer. The paper describes the monotherapy dose-escalation part (N of about 54 patients) of the phase I trial of ivuxolimab. Three dose-escalation patients achieved partial responses, one with hepatocellular carcinoma and two with cutaneous melanoma. Peripheral TCRbeta sequencing aimed to test whether ivuxolimab altered TCR sequence diversity and caused clonal T-cell expansion. Prior anti-PD-1, anti-PD-L1 or anti-CTLA-4 therapy was permitted, and approximately 42% of dose-escalation patients had received checkpoint inhibitors. Intravenous ivuxolimab was administered to patients every 2 weeks at six dose levels: 0.01, 0.1, 0.3, 1.5, 3 and 10 mg/kg. A male proportion of around 81% and a mean age of about 60 years, ranging from roughly 20 to 80, were recorded for the dose-escalation cohort. On the study overall, not on this receptor specifically: In the 0.1-3.0 mg/kg groups, partial responders had among the lowest normalized peripheral clonal expansion, particularly in CD8+ T cells. Antigen specificity was not determined for the clonally expanded peripheral T cells. After ivuxolimab, CD8+ T cells had more expanded clones than CD4+ T cells on average. Low levels of normalized T-cell clonal expansion were also seen in some patients who did not respond. At doses from 0.1 to 3.0 mg/kg, clonal expansion was seen in both CD4+ and CD8+ blood T cells between baseline and week 6.

Genomic DNA was isolated from the sorted cells so that the TCRbeta CDR3 region could be sequenced. The immunoSEQ Assay was used to sequence the TCRbeta CDR3 regions. The clones in this table, taken by TCRdb from immuneACCESS, are in-frame only. Not every clone is retained; where verified, under half of the shortfall comes from an unresolved V gene, and the cause of the rest is unknown. A total of about 77,000 clones appear in this sample, about nine tenths of them only once. The ten largest clones take up around 6.5% of the sample. The V end loses 8 bases and the J end loses 8 bases, and a stretch of 16 bases separates them. Looking up the germline V gene yields CDR1 MNHNS and CDR2 SASEGT. The CDR3, from cysteine to phenylalanine, totals 13 residues. Of the read, only the CDR3 DNA is kept; its 39 bases are in frame from base 1. A remark on this clone: Its binding antigen is unknown. Per-base qualities were not stored, and no clone one base away is much larger.

The trial excluded patients who had a history of autoimmune disease or who were on systemic immunosuppression. Peripheral blood for TCR sequencing was drawn from every dose cohort at baseline, at cycle 4 day 1 and at cycle 7 day 1. The samples were drawn from a first-in-human, open-label, multicenter phase I dose-escalation trial of ivuxolimab. Adults with locally advanced or metastatic melanoma, renal cell, hepatocellular, or head and neck squamous cell carcinoma were enrolled in the trial. CD4+ and CD8+ T cells were sorted separately from peripheral blood before TCR sequencing. The receptor comes from an adult with an advanced solid tumor such as melanoma, head and neck, liver or kidney cancer. Sequencing used CD4+ or CD8+ T cells sorted from blood, obtained in a trial of the OX40 agonist ivuxolimab. Here the chain combines TRBV6-1 and TRBJ1-3, with the D gene not clear enough to name. This receptor has the CDR3 CASGPRLRDTIYF. The DNA sequence reads TGTGCCAGCGGGCCCAGGCTTAGGGACACCATATATTTT.